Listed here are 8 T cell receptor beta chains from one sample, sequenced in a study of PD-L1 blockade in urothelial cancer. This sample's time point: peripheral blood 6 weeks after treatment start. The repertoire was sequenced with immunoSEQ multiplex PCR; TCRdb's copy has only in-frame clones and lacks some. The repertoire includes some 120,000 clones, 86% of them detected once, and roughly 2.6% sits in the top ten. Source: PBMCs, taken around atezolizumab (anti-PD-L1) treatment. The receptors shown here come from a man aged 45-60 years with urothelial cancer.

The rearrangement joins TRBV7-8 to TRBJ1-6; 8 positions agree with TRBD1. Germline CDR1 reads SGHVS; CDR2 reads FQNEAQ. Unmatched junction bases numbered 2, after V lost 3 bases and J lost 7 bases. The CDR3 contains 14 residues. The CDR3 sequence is CASSLDRANSPLHF. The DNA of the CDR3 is TGTGCCAGCAGCTTGGACAGGGCGAATTCACCCCTCCACTTT.

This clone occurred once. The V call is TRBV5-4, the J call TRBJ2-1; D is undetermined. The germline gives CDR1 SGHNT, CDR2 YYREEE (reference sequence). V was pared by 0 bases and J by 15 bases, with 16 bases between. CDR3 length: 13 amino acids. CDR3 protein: CASSLVGPPVWFF. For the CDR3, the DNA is TGTGCCAGCAGCTTGGTGGGCCCCCCGGTGTGGTTCTTC.

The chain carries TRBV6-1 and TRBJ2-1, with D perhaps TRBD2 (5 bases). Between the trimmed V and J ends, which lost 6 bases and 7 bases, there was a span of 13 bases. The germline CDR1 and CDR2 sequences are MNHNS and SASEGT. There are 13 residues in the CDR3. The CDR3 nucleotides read TGTGCCAGCAGCATGCTCACGGGGAATGAGCAGTTCTTC. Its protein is CASSMLTGNEQFF.

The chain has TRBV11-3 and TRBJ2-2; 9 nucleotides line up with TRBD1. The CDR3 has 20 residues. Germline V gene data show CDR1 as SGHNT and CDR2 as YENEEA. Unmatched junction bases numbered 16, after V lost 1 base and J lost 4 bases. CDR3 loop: CASSLATGFLGTGSTGELFF. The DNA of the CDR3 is TGTGCCAGCAGCTTAGCTACTGGGTTCCTCGGGACAGGGTCCACCGGGGAGCTGTTTTTT.

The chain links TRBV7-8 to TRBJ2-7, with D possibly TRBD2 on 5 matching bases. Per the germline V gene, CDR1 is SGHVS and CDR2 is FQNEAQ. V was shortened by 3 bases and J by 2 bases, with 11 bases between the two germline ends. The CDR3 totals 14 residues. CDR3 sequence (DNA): TGTGCCAGCAGCTTCGGTGGACTTCCCTACGAGCAGTACTTC. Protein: CASSFGGLPYEQYF. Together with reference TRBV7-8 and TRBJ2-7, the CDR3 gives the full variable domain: GAGVSQSPRYKVAKRGQDVALRCDPISGHVSLFWYQQALGQGPEFLTYFQNEAQLDKSGLPSDRFFAERPEGSVSTLKIQRTQQEDSAVYLCASSFGGLPYEQYFGPGTRLTVT.

The CDR3 coding sequence is TGTGCCAGCAGCACAGGGGCCGGGGCGCCAAATGAAAAACTGTTTTTT. This gives the protein CASSTGAGAPNEKLFF. V gene TRBV7-9 combines with J gene TRBJ1-4; 7 nucleotides match TRBD1. Germline V gene data show CDR1 as SEHNR and CDR2 as FQNEAQ (reference sequence). V was clipped by 5 bases and J by 5 bases; unmatched bases: 11. This CDR3 comprises 16 residues.

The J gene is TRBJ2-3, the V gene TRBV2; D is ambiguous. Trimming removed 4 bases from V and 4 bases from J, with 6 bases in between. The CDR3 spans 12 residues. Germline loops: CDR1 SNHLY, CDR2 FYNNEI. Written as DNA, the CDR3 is TGTGCCAGCAGTGTGAGGTCAGATACGCAGTATTTT. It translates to CASSVRSDTQYF. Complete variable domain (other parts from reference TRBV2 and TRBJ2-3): EPEVTQTPSHQVTQMGQEVILRCVPISNHLYFYWYRQILGQKVEFLVSFYNNEISEKSEIFDDQFSVERPDGSNFTLKIRSTKLEDSAMYFCASSVRSDTQYFGPGTRLTVL.

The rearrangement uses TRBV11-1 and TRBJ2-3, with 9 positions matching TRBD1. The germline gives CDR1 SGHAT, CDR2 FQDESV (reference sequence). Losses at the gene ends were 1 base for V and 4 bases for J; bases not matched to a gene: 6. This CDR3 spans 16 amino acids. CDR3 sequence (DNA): TGTGCCAGCAGCTTAGGACAGGGGGTTGACGCAGATACGCAGTATTTT. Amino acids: CASSLGQGVDADTQYF.